A single sample gave rise to the 21 T cell receptor beta chains below, sequenced in a study of neurological immune-mediated disorders. TCRdb itself ran the 5' RACE reads through MiXCR, one entry per CDR3 protein. This sample has fewer than 40,000 distinct CDR3 sequences, with under 6.5% found just once. Sample: CD4+ T cells from blood. Receptors were obtained from a woman aged 45-60 years in good health.

This clonotype was seen many times. The V call is TRBV20-1, the J call TRBJ2-3, with TRBD2 matching 10 bases. The CDR3 extends over 17 amino acids. Germline loops: CDR1 DFQATT, CDR2 SNEGSKA (reference sequence). With 0 bases clipped from V and 2 bases from J, the junction kept 8 bases outside the gene matches. The CDR3 region is CSARDRPSGSATDTQYF. The DNA for the CDR3 is TGCAGTGCTAGAGATCGTCCTAGCGGGAGCGCCACAGATACGCAGTATTTT.

This clonotype came up many times. The chain links TRBV9 to TRBJ2-7, with D tentatively TRBD2 (6 bases). CDR1 is SGDLS, CDR2 YYNGEE, per germline. The CDR3 length is 15 residues. Trimming cost V 4 bases and J 2 bases, with 16 bases left between them. CDR3 loop: CASSISGGATYEQYF. The DNA of the CDR3 is TGTGCCAGCAGCATTAGTGGCGGGGCAACCTACGAGCAGTACTTC.

This clonotype was counted many times. The V gene is TRBV5-1, the J gene TRBJ2-5, with unresolved D. The germline gives CDR1 SGHRS, CDR2 YFSETQ. Trimming took off 0 bases at V and 2 bases at J, with 14 bases between the two ends. The CDR3 has 16 amino acids. The CDR3 protein is CASSLDAGYRQETQYF. CDR3 sequence (DNA): TGCGCCAGCAGCTTGGACGCCGGGTACCGGCAAGAGACCCAGTACTTC.

The chain uses TRBV5-1 and TRBJ1-6; D is ambiguous. Germline loops: CDR1 SGHRS, CDR2 YFSETQ. The ends were cut back, 0 bases at V and 7 bases at J, with 8 bases in the middle. This CDR3 has 14 residues. This CDR3 reads CASSLGTPNSPLHF. The CDR3 DNA reads TGCGCCAGCAGCTTGGGCACCCCGAATTCACCCCTCCACTTT.

This clonotype appeared many times. The chain combines TRBV5-1 with TRBJ2-1; 8 positions match TRBD2. J was trimmed by 7 bases and V by 4 bases; bases with no gene match: 16. The CDR3 has 17 residues. Per germline, CDR1 SGHRS and CDR2 YFSETQ. The CDR3: CASSSRRSGGTYNEQFF. The CDR3 DNA reads as TGCGCCAGCAGCAGCAGGCGATCGGGGGGGACGTATAATGAGCAGTTCTTC.

This clonotype was detected many times. The genes are TRBV6-2 or TRBV6-3 and TRBJ1-5; a weak D match, TRBD1 (5 bases). The CDR3 spans 14 residues. The V and J ends lost 6 bases and 3 bases respectively, with 12 bases between them. The V gene's germline CDR1 is MNHEY and CDR2 SVGEGT. The DNA of the CDR3 is TGTGCCAGCAGCTATGACAGCCTCAATCAGCCCCAGCATTTT. Translation gives CASSYDSLNQPQHF.

This clonotype was detected ten times or more. The V gene is TRBV19, the J gene TRBJ2-5; the match to TRBD1 covers 10 bases. Germline V gene lookup returns CDR1 LNHDA and CDR2 SQIVND (reference sequence). The CDR3 spans 15 residues. The V and J ends lost 8 bases and 4 bases, in that order; junction bases with no gene match: 10. CDR3 amino acids: CASGQGDRGLETQYF. CDR3 DNA: TGTGCCAGTGGACAGGGGGACAGGGGCCTAGAGACCCAGTACTTC.

This clonotype occurred many times. The CDR3 here is CAISETGRSGNTIYF. CDR3 bases: TGTGCCATCAGTGAGACAGGACGCTCTGGAAACACCATATATTTT. The V gene is TRBV10-3, the J gene TRBJ1-3; a possible D gene is TRBD1 (5 bases). The CDR3 consists of 15 residues. Germline V lookup: CDR1 ENHRY, CDR2 SYGVKD. Trimming left V 2 bases short and J 0 bases short, with 8 bases between.

As concerns this clonotype: The germline gene is not matched at one end of the junction; a read error may be the cause. This chain joins TRBV7-9 and TRBJ2-7; 8 nucleotides agree with TRBD2. The CDR3 runs 16 residues. Germline V gene lookup returns CDR1 SEHNR and CDR2 FQNEAQ (reference sequence). DNA of the CDR3: TGTGCCAGCAGCTCCCTGCGAGGGCGGGAGGACTACGAGCAGCACTTC. It translates to CASSSLRGREDYEQHF.

This clonotype was detected ten times or more. The rearrangement uses TRBV5-1 and TRBJ1-2; D may be TRBD1 (5 bases). Per germline, CDR1 SGHRS and CDR2 YFSETQ. The CDR3 runs 13 residues. V shed 0 bases and J shed 3 bases, with 6 bases lying between them. The CDR3 sequence: CASSLVQDYGYTF. CDR3 in DNA: TGCGCCAGCAGCTTGGTACAGGACTATGGCTACACCTTC.

This clonotype was seen ten or more times. V usage is TRBV7-2 and J usage is TRBJ2-1; D not resolved. There are 15 residues in the CDR3. V lost 0 bases and J lost 1, with 7 bases in between. The germline CDR1 and CDR2 sequences are SGHTA and FQGNSA. CDR3 sequence reads: CASSLAAGSYNEQFF. CDR3 coding DNA: TGTGCCAGCAGCTTAGCAGCCGGGTCCTACAATGAGCAGTTCTTC.

This clonotype came up many times. The rearrangement joins TRBV7-9 to TRBJ2-3, with TRBD1 matching over 8 bases. CDR1 and CDR2 (germline): SEHNR, FQNEAQ (reference sequence). J was trimmed by 8 bases and V by 4 bases; bases with no gene match: 8. This CDR3 is 14 amino acids long. The DNA of the CDR3 is TGTGCCAGCAGCTCCGGACAGGGATTTATTACGCAGTATTTT. It yields the protein CASSSGQGFITQYF.

In this sample, this clonotype turned up many times. The chain recombines TRBV27 with TRBJ2-1; D call uncertain. Trimming took off 4 bases at V and 2 bases at J, with 24 bases between the two ends. The CDR3 is 19 residues long. The germline CDR1 and CDR2 sequences are MNHEY and SMNVEV (reference sequence). CDR3 protein: CASSSAFRVPFIPYNEQFF. The CDR3 DNA follows: TGTGCCAGCAGTTCGGCCTTCCGGGTCCCCTTTATCCCCTACAATGAGCAGTTCTTC.

This clonotype was observed many times. In DNA, the CDR3 is TGTGCCAGCAGCCAAGATCTGGGAGGCGAGCAGTACTTC. This gives the protein CASSQDLGGEQYF. The rearrangement links TRBV14 to TRBJ2-7, with D maybe TRBD2 (6 bases). The V gene's germline CDR1 is SGHDN and CDR2 FVKESK. V shed 0 bases and J shed 6 bases, with 9 bases lying between them. CDR3 length: 13 residues.

This clonotype showed up many times. In DNA, the CDR3 is TGTGCCAGCAGCTCAGACTTGCCTCCCTCTGTGTCGCAGTACTTC. It yields the protein CASSSDLPPSVSQYF. The chain employs TRBV7-9 and TRBJ2-7, with no clear D. CDR1 is SEHNR, CDR2 FQNEAQ, per germline (reference sequence). The CDR3 is 15 residues long. Trimming removed 4 bases from V and 9 bases from J, with 22 bases in between. The full variable domain, in which reference TRBV7-9 and TRBJ2-7 provide the parts outside the CDR3, is DTGVSQNPRHKITKRGQNVTFRCDPISEHNRLYWYRQTLGQGPEFLTYFQNEAQLEKSRLLSDRFSAERPKGSFSTLEIQRTEQGDSAMYLCASSSDLPPSVSQYFGPGTRLTVT.

This clonotype was counted many times. The CDR3 DNA is TGTGCCAGCAGTGATGGACTAGCGGTGAACAATGAGCAGTTCTTC. Encoded protein: CASSDGLAVNNEQFF. This rearrangement joins TRBV25-1 to TRBJ2-1; TRBD2 aligns across 10 bases. The CDR3 is made up of 15 amino acids. Germline loops: CDR1 MGHDK, CDR2 SYGVNS. Trimming cost V 3 bases and J 5 bases; bases outside gene matches: 4.

V gene TRBV7-2 combines with J gene TRBJ2-7, with 9 bases aligning to TRBD1. This CDR3 is 15 amino acids long. The trim removed 2 bases at V and 5 bases at J, leaving 7 bases unmatched. Germline-derived CDR1 and CDR2 are SGHTA and FQGNSA. The DNA of the CDR3 is TGTGCCAGCAGCTTATCGGTACAGGGGGCAAACGAGCAGTACTTC. It codes for CASSLSVQGANEQYF.

This clonotype was counted at least ten times. The chain employs TRBV28 and TRBJ1-3; perhaps TRBD1 as D (5 bases). V was pared by 6 bases and J by 0 bases, with 15 bases between. The CDR3 length is 16 residues. Germline V gives CDR1 MDHEN, CDR2 SYDVKM. The CDR3 here is CASRPPGTGSGNTIYF. The CDR3 region has the DNA TGTGCCAGCAGACCCCCCGGGACGGGCTCTGGAAACACCATATATTTT.

This clonotype was seen ten or more times. V gene TRBV6-6 combines with J gene TRBJ2-1; 9 bases are shared with TRBD1. V gave up 7 bases and J gave up 4 bases; unmatched junction bases: 11. The CDR3 length is 16 residues. Germline CDR1 and CDR2: MNHNY and SVGAGI (reference sequence). The CDR3 coding sequence is TGTGCCAGCAACAACCCCGGGACAGGGAAGTACAATGAGCAGTTCTTC. Its translation: CASNNPGTGKYNEQFF.

This clonotype was recorded at least ten times. V is TRBV10-3 and J is TRBJ2-2; a weak D match, TRBD1 (6 bases). The V gene lost 0 bases and the J gene lost 7 bases, with 12 bases spanning the gap. The CDR3 runs 15 residues. In germline, CDR1 is ENHRY, CDR2 SYGVKD. CDR3 sequence: CAISESQGFIGELFF. The CDR3 DNA reads TGTGCCATCAGTGAGTCTCAGGGGTTCATCGGGGAGCTGTTTTTT.

Relative to its sample, this clonotype is medium-sized. The chain couples TRBV7-2 to TRBJ1-4; D is undetermined. Germline V gene data show CDR1 as SGHTA and CDR2 as FQGNSA. CDR3 length: 16 residues. Trimming took off 4 bases at V and 0 bases at J, with 12 bases between the two ends. The chain's CDR3 is CASSWVGPATNEKLFF. Here the CDR3 DNA reads TGTGCCAGCAGCTGGGTAGGACCCGCAACTAATGAAAAACTGTTTTTT.